These T cell receptor beta chains were read from a single sample in a study of T cell repertoires in cytomegalovirus infection. In TCRdb, the reads were re-called with MiXCR into one record per CDR3 protein. The table includes 290,000 or so distinct CDR3 sequences, roughly 24% detected once. Sequencing was done on a sample of PBMCs. These TCRs come from a human donor in good health (CMV status not recorded). Some clones in this sample may be carry-over from other donors' samples. Each CDR3 is given with its conserved first and last residue.

V gene,CDR3 protein
TRBV28,CASSFSDTRGYTF
TRBV6-5,CASSYVAGGYNEQFF
TRBV7-2,CASSETGLLDGNTIYF
TRBV10-1,CASSERNTGELFF
TRBV5-6,CASSLKSAYTDTQYF
TRBV20-1,CSAVGRAGELFF
TRBV11-2,CASSLDLQGAPGDTQYF
TRBV6-1,CASSTPAQGVYEQYF
TRBV7-9,CASSLASGGPIEQFF
TRBV6-5,CASSSGGGIYEQYF
TRBV5-1,CASSLEGSGANVLTF